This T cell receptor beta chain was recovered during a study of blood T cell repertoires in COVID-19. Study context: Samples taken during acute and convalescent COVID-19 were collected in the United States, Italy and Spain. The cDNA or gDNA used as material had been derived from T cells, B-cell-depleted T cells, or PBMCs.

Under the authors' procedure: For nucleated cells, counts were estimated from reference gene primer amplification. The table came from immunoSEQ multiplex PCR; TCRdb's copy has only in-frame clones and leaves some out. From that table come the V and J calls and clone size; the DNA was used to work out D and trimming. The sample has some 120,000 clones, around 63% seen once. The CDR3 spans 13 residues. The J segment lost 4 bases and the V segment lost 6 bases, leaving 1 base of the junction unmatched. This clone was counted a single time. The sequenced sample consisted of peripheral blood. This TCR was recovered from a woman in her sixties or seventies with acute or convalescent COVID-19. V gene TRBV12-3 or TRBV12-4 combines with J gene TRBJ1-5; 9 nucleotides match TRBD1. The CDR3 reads CASSGTGNQPQHF. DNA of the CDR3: TGTGCCAGCAGCGGGACAGGGAATCAGCCCCAGCATTTT.